This T cell receptor beta chain came from a study of CD8 T cells in Susac syndrome. General observations from the study: Regarding the TCR sequencing and HLA analysis, the study admitted that a relatively small number of individuals were involved.

The CDR3 is 14 amino acids. Germline V gene sequence: CDR1 SGHDT, CDR2 YYEEEE. The J segment lost 3 bases and the V segment lost 2 bases, leaving 5 bases of the junction unmatched. Note on this clonotype: Antigen specificity is unknown.

Random hexamers were used to reverse transcribe 0.5 to 1 ug of RNA. TCRdb re-analysed the immunoSEQ multiplex PCR reads in MiXCR, keeping a single row per CDR3 protein. The table has around 220,000 distinct CDR3 sequences, 92% seen once. The multiple sclerosis controls, all treatment-naive patients, had relapsing-remitting disease that was stable or active. Both CD4+ and CD8+ T cells were negatively isolated, and TEMRA cells underwent FACS enrichment. The TCR originated in a human donor with multiple sclerosis. The sequencing input was CD8+ T cells from PBMCs. The chain joins TRBV5-6 to TRBJ2-7; the match to TRBD2 covers 7 bases. This chain's CDR3 is CASSFGERDYEQYF. Written as DNA, the CDR3 is TGTGCCAGCAGCTTCGGAGAGCGGGACTACGAGCAGTACTTC.